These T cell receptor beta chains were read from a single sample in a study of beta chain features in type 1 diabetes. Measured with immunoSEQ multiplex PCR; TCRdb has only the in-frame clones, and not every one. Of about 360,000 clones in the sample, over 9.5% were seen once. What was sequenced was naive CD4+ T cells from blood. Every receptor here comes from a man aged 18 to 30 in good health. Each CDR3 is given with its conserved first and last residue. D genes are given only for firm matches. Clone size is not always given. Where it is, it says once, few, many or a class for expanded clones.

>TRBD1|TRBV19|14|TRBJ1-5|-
CASSIGRGPQPQHF
TGTGCCAGTAGTATCGGCAGGGGGCCACAGCCCCAGCATTTT
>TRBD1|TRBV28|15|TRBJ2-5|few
CASSSFRGRRETQYF
TGTGCCAGCAGTTCCTTCAGGGGGCGTCGGGAGACCCAGTACTTC
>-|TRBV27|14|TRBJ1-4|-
CASSLTARGEKLFF
TGTGCCAGCAGCCTAACCGCCCGGGGTGAAAAACTGTTTTTT
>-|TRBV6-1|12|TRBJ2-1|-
CASSERYNEQFF
TGTGCCAGCAGTGAGAGGTACAATGAGCAGTTCTTC
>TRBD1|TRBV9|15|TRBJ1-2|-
CASSGGQGGNYGYTF
TGTGCCAGCAGCGGGGGACAGGGGGGTAACTATGGCTACACCTTC
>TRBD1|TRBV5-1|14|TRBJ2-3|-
CASSFRQGRDTQYF
TGCGCCAGCAGCTTCCGACAGGGTCGGGATACGCAGTATTTT
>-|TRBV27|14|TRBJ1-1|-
CASSFRGARLEAFF
TGTGCCAGCAGTTTTCGGGGGGCGCGACTGGAAGCTTTCTTT
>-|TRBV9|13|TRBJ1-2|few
CASSILGGGGYTF
TGTGCCAGCAGCATCCTGGGGGGAGGTGGCTACACCTTC
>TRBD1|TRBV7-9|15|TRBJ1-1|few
CASSSGTGDNTEAFF
TGTGCCAGCAGCTCCGGGACAGGGGATAACACTGAAGCTTTCTTT
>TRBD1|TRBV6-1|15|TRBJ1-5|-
CASISGTDSNQPQHF
TGTGCCAGCATTTCCGGGACAGACTCCAATCAGCCCCAGCATTTT
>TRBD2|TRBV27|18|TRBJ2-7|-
CASSLYPGTSGTSYEQYF
TGTGCCAGCAGTTTATACCCTGGGACTAGCGGGACCTCCTACGAGCAGTACTTC
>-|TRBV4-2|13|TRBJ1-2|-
CASSQVGGRGYTF
TGTGCCAGCAGCCAAGTCGGGGGGCGCGGCTACACCTTC
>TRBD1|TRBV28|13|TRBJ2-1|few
CASSSGQGNEQFF
TGTGCCAGCAGTTCCGGACAGGGCAATGAGCAGTTCTTC
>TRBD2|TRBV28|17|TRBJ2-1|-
CASSLSPGTSGENEQFF
TGTGCCAGCAGTTTATCCCCCGGGACTAGCGGGGAAAATGAGCAGTTCTTC
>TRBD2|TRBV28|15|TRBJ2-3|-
CATSSSGGAYGAQYF
TGTGCCACCTCTTCTAGCGGGGGGGCTTATGGGGCGCAGTATTTT
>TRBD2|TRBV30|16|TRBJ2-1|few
CAWSKLAGNRGNEQFF
TGTGCCTGGAGCAAACTAGCGGGAAATAGAGGCAATGAGCAGTTCTTC
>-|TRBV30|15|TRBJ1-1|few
CAWILSAAPNTEAFF
TGTGCCTGGATTTTAAGCGCAGCCCCGAACACTGAAGCTTTCTTT
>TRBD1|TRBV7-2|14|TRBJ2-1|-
CASSTRGQNNEQFF
TGTGCCAGCAGCACCCGGGGACAGAACAATGAGCAGTTCTTC
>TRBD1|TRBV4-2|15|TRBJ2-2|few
CASSQGTGRTGELFF
TGTGCCAGCAGCCAAGGGACAGGGAGGACCGGGGAGCTGTTTTTT
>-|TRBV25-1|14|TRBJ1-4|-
CASSGAQPNEKLFF
TGTGCCAGCAGTGGGGCACAGCCAAATGAAAAACTGTTTTTT